A selection of T cell receptor beta chains follows, all from one sample in a study of T cells in Graves' hyperthyroidism and ophthalmopathy. One entry per CDR3 protein, called by TCRdb with MiXCR from the multiplex PCR reads. The sample carries a few hundred thousand distinct CDR3 sequences, around 46% recorded once. Material for sequencing was peripheral blood or thyroid tissue (not recorded which). Source of these receptors: a woman between 18 and 29 years old with Graves' hyperthyroidism. CDR3s include the opening cysteine and the closing phenylalanine or tryptophan. The D gene is left open where the match is weak. Size is stated for part of the rows, as once, few or many counts, or as a class when the clone is expanded.

clone_size: NA; v_call: TRBV2; j_call: TRBJ1-1; d_call: NA; cdr3_aa: CASVAEAINTEAFF; cdr3_nt: TGTGCCAGCGTAGCTGAGGCGATAAACACTGAAGCTTTCTTT
clone_size: many; v_call: TRBV24-1; j_call: TRBJ1-6; d_call: TRBD1; cdr3_aa: CATSDAGQGDNSPLHF; cdr3_nt: TGTGCCACCAGTGATGCCGGACAGGGGGATAATTCACCCCTCCACTTT
clone_size: many; v_call: TRBV29-1; j_call: TRBJ2-7; d_call: TRBD1; cdr3_aa: CSAFDRGSSYEQYF; cdr3_nt: TGCAGCGCCTTCGACAGGGGGTCTTCCTACGAGCAGTACTTC
clone_size: few; v_call: TRBV15; j_call: TRBJ1-2; d_call: NA; cdr3_aa: CAPIQGVDYGYTF; cdr3_nt: TGTGCCCCAATTCAGGGAGTCGACTATGGCTACACCTTC
clone_size: NA; v_call: TRBV7-2; j_call: TRBJ2-5; d_call: NA; cdr3_aa: CASSSRQIGMRETQYF; cdr3_nt: TGTGCCAGCAGCTCACGCCAGATTGGGATGAGGGAGACCCAGTACTTC
clone_size: NA; v_call: TRBV4-1; j_call: TRBJ2-7; d_call: TRBD2; cdr3_aa: CASSPRSVRSSGKNEQYF; cdr3_nt: TGCGCCAGCAGCCCCCGGTCAGTCCGGTCTAGCGGGAAAAACGAGCAGTACTTC
clone_size: NA; v_call: TRBV7-9; j_call: TRBJ1-5; d_call: NA; cdr3_aa: CASSHQGNQPQHF; cdr3_nt: TGTGCCAGCAGCCACCAAGGCAATCAGCCCCAGCATTTT
clone_size: NA; v_call: TRBV2; j_call: TRBJ1-2; d_call: NA; cdr3_aa: CAPDRPGYGYTF; cdr3_nt: TGTGCCCCAGACAGGCCCGGCTATGGCTACACCTTC
clone_size: once; v_call: TRBV29-1; j_call: TRBJ2-6; d_call: NA; cdr3_aa: CSVQVGVSGANVLTF; cdr3_nt: TGCAGCGTACAGGTGGGGGTATCTGGGGCCAACGTCCTGACTTTC
clone_size: NA; v_call: TRBV20-1; j_call: TRBJ2-2; d_call: NA; cdr3_aa: CSADRLVNTGELFF; cdr3_nt: TGCAGTGCTGACCGGCTAGTAAACACCGGGGAGCTGTTTTTT
clone_size: NA; v_call: TRBV24-1; j_call: TRBJ1-4; d_call: NA; cdr3_aa: CATSGSTGGEKLFF; cdr3_nt: TGTGCCACCAGTGGTTCGACCGGGGGTGAAAAACTGTTTTTT
clone_size: few; v_call: TRBV5-1; j_call: TRBJ1-5; d_call: NA; cdr3_aa: CASSWTLGVNQPQHF; cdr3_nt: TGCGCCAGCAGCTGGACTCTGGGTGTTAATCAGCCCCAGCATTTT
clone_size: many; v_call: TRBV2; j_call: TRBJ1-2; d_call: TRBD1; cdr3_aa: CASSDPQGAVYGYTF; cdr3_nt: TGTGCCAGCAGTGATCCGCAGGGGGCTGTCTATGGCTACACCTTC
clone_size: many; v_call: TRBV15; j_call: TRBJ1-2; d_call: TRBD1; cdr3_aa: CATSRGDSRGYTF; cdr3_nt: TGTGCCACCAGCAGAGGGGACAGCCGCGGCTACACCTTC
clone_size: NA; v_call: TRBV11-1; j_call: TRBJ2-7; d_call: TRBD2; cdr3_aa: CASSLELAGGNEQYF; cdr3_nt: TGTGCCAGCAGCTTGGAGCTAGCGGGAGGAAACGAGCAGTACTTC
clone_size: many; v_call: TRBV7-2; j_call: TRBJ2-7; d_call: TRBD2; cdr3_aa: CASSLGLAATYEQYF; cdr3_nt: TGTGCCAGCAGCTTAGGTCTAGCGGCTACGTACGAGCAGTACTTC
clone_size: NA; v_call: TRBV12-3/TRBV12-4; j_call: TRBJ1-4; d_call: NA; cdr3_aa: CASSSGADYEKLFF; cdr3_nt: TGTGCCAGCAGTTCAGGGGCGGATTATGAAAAACTGTTTTTT
clone_size: many; v_call: TRBV2; j_call: TRBJ1-1; d_call: NA; cdr3_aa: CASTENTEAFF; cdr3_nt: TGTGCCAGCACCGAGAACACTGAAGCTTTCTTT
clone_size: NA; v_call: TRBV19; j_call: TRBJ2-5; d_call: NA; cdr3_aa: CARGSRETQYF; cdr3_nt: TGTGCCAGAGGGTCGAGGGAGACCCAGTACTTC
clone_size: NA; v_call: TRBV14; j_call: TRBJ2-5; d_call: NA; cdr3_aa: CASSQDMRGTLFF; cdr3_nt: TGTGCCAGCAGCCAAGATATGCGGGGGACATTGTTCTTC
clone_size: many; v_call: TRBV24-1; j_call: TRBJ2-5; d_call: TRBD1; cdr3_aa: CATSDTTGDQETQYF; cdr3_nt: TGTGCCACCAGTGACACGACAGGGGACCAAGAGACCCAGTACTTC
clone_size: many; v_call: TRBV2; j_call: TRBJ2-2; d_call: NA; cdr3_aa: CASSEWQFAGELFF; cdr3_nt: TGTGCCAGCAGTGAGTGGCAATTCGCCGGGGAGCTGTTTTTT
clone_size: NA; v_call: TRBV12-3/TRBV12-4; j_call: TRBJ1-2; d_call: NA; cdr3_aa: CASRTQGNYGYTF; cdr3_nt: TGTGCCAGCAGAACCCAGGGTAACTATGGCTACACCTTC
clone_size: many; v_call: TRBV15; j_call: TRBJ1-4; d_call: NA; cdr3_aa: CATSRDLTASNEKLFF; cdr3_nt: TGTGCCACCAGCAGAGATCTGACGGCCTCTAATGAAAAACTGTTTTTT
clone_size: NA; v_call: TRBV19; j_call: TRBJ1-5; d_call: TRBD1; cdr3_aa: CASSQGDRDWQPQHF; cdr3_nt: TGTGCCAGCAGCCAAGGGGACAGGGACTGGCAGCCCCAGCATTTT
clone_size: NA; v_call: TRBV19; j_call: TRBJ1-2; d_call: NA; cdr3_aa: CASPGTGTDGYTF; cdr3_nt: TGTGCCAGTCCCGGGACGGGAACGGATGGCTACACCTTC
clone_size: many; v_call: TRBV7-2; j_call: TRBJ2-7; d_call: NA; cdr3_aa: CASSQVASAFYEQYF; cdr3_nt: TGTGCCAGCAGCCAAGTGGCTAGCGCCTTCTACGAGCAGTACTTC
clone_size: many; v_call: TRBV10-3; j_call: TRBJ1-2; d_call: TRBD1; cdr3_aa: CAIKKTGVNYGYTF; cdr3_nt: TGTGCCATCAAGAAAACAGGGGTAAACTATGGCTACACCTTC
clone_size: once; v_call: TRBV7-6; j_call: TRBJ1-5; d_call: NA; cdr3_aa: CASSLQMGNQPQHF; cdr3_nt: TGTGCCAGCAGCCTGCAGATGGGGAATCAGCCCCAGCATTTT
clone_size: NA; v_call: TRBV25-1; j_call: TRBJ1-4; d_call: NA; cdr3_aa: CASSGGQRVNEKLFF; cdr3_nt: TGTGCCAGCAGCGGAGGACAGCGTGTTAATGAAAAACTGTTTTTT
clone_size: many; v_call: TRBV2; j_call: TRBJ1-4; d_call: NA; cdr3_aa: CASRSGAHGEKLFF; cdr3_nt: TGTGCCAGCCGATCAGGGGCGCATGGCGAAAAACTGTTTTTT
clone_size: few; v_call: TRBV7-9; j_call: TRBJ1-2; d_call: NA; cdr3_aa: CASSKGGGSYGYTF; cdr3_nt: TGTGCCAGCAGCAAAGGGGGGGGCTCCTATGGCTACACCTTC
clone_size: NA; v_call: TRBV20-1; j_call: TRBJ2-5; d_call: TRBD2; cdr3_aa: CSARDGLAGVGETQYF; cdr3_nt: TGCAGTGCTAGAGACGGACTAGCGGGAGTGGGAGAGACCCAGTACTTC
clone_size: many; v_call: TRBV15; j_call: TRBJ1-6; d_call: NA; cdr3_aa: CATSRSREGSPLHF; cdr3_nt: TGTGCCACCAGCAGATCCCGGGAAGGTTCACCCCTCCACTTT
clone_size: NA; v_call: TRBV7-2; j_call: TRBJ2-3; d_call: NA; cdr3_aa: CASSPNSPMADTQYF; cdr3_nt: TGTGCCAGCAGCCCAAATAGTCCTATGGCAGATACGCAGTATTTT
clone_size: NA; v_call: TRBV20-1; j_call: TRBJ2-7; d_call: TRBD2; cdr3_aa: CSARRVREYEQYF; cdr3_nt: TGCAGTGCTAGAAGGGTGCGGGAGTACGAGCAGTACTTC
clone_size: many; v_call: TRBV7-9; j_call: TRBJ1-1; d_call: NA; cdr3_aa: CASTIGGTEAFF; cdr3_nt: TGTGCCAGCACCATAGGGGGCACTGAAGCTTTCTTT
clone_size: NA; v_call: TRBV2; j_call: TRBJ2-2; d_call: TRBD1; cdr3_aa: CASSRDSSNTGELFF; cdr3_nt: TGTGCCAGCAGTCGGGACAGTTCGAACACCGGGGAGCTGTTTTTT
clone_size: NA; v_call: TRBV7-9; j_call: TRBJ2-5; d_call: TRBD2; cdr3_aa: CANSPVGTSGRQETQYF; cdr3_nt: TGTGCCAACAGCCCGGTGGGGACTAGCGGGAGGCAAGAGACCCAGTACTTC
clone_size: many; v_call: TRBV6-5; j_call: TRBJ1-2; d_call: NA; cdr3_aa: CAIAAGHNYGYTF; cdr3_nt: TGTGCCATTGCGGCAGGGCACAACTATGGCTACACCTTC
clone_size: NA; v_call: TRBV7-3; j_call: TRBJ1-1; d_call: NA; cdr3_aa: CASSPRGGWNTEAFF; cdr3_nt: TGTGCCAGCAGCCCCCGGGGGGGGTGGAACACTGAAGCTTTCTTT
clone_size: NA; v_call: TRBV7-2; j_call: TRBJ1-2; d_call: NA; cdr3_aa: CASSLTSRGREGGYTF; cdr3_nt: TGTGCCAGCAGCTTAACATCCCGAGGACGAGAAGGGGGCTACACCTTC